These T cell receptor beta chains were read from a single sample in a study of T cell repertoires in cytomegalovirus infection. These receptors have no identified antigens. From the reads, TCRdb called clonotypes with MiXCR, one entry per CDR3 protein. The top ten hold roughly 12% of the sample, which has 700,000 to 950,000 distinct CDR3 sequences, less than 35% seen once. Sequenced material: cultured CD8+ T cells from PBMCs, taken from culture after CMV antigen stimulation. The receptors come from a human donor in good health (CMV status not recorded). Some clones in this sample may be carry-over from other donors' samples. Both conserved end residues are part of each CDR3. D genes are given only for firm matches. Clone size is not always given. Where it is, it says once, few, many or a class for expanded clones.

j_call clone_size v_call d_call cdr3_nt cdr3_aa
TRBJ2-1 NA TRBV20-1 NA TGCAGTGCTAGAGGCCCCCAAGCTTTCTATGAGCAGTTCTTC CSARGPQAFYEQFF
TRBJ1-5 few TRBV19 NA TGTGCCAGTAGTATAGGAGGGTCCGGGCACATGCGGTATCAGCCCCAGCATTTT CASSIGGSGHMRYQPQHF
TRBJ2-5 NA TRBV5-5 NA TGTGCCAGCAGCCTTGGACACCTAAAAGAGACCCAGTACTTC CASSLGHLKETQYF
TRBJ1-2 few TRBV20-1 NA TGCAGTGCTAGAGCTGGAGCCGACAGGCCTGGCTACACCTTC CSARAGADRPGYTF
TRBJ1-5 NA TRBV7-9 NA TGTGCCAGCAGCTACCGGGGTGGGGGTTACGATCAGCCCCAGCATTTT CASSYRGGGYDQPQHF
TRBJ1-2 once TRBV5-4 NA TGTGCCAGCAGCTTGGGTTTGGTTGGCTACACCTTC CASSLGLVGYTF
TRBJ1-5 few TRBV6-1 NA TGTGCCAGCCGGGACGGTGGACAGCCCCAGCATTTT CASRDGGQPQHF
TRBJ2-4 NA TRBV18 TRBD1 TGTGCCAGCTTTGGACAGGGGGCATACATTCAGTACTTC CASFGQGAYIQYF
TRBJ2-1 NA TRBV12-3/TRBV12-4 NA TGTGCCAGCAGTCAAAGGGCAGGCAATGAGCAGTTCTTC CASSQRAGNEQFF
TRBJ2-5 few TRBV4-3 TRBD1 TGCGCCAGCAGCCAAGATGGACAGGCACAAGAGACCCAGTACTTC CASSQDGQAQETQYF